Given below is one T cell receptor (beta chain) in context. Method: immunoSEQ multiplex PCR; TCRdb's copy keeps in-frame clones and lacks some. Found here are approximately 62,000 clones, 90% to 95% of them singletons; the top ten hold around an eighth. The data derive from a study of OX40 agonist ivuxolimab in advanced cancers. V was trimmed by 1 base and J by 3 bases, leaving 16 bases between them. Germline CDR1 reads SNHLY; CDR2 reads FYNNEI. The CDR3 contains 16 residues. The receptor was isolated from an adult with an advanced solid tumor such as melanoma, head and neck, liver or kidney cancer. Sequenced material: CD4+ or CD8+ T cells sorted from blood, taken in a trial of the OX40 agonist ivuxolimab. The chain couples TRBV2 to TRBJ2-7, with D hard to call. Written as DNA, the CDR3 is TGTGCCAGCAGTGAAGGCTCCTTGGGGTCTTTCTACGAGCAGTACTTC. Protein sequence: CASSEGSLGSFYEQYF.